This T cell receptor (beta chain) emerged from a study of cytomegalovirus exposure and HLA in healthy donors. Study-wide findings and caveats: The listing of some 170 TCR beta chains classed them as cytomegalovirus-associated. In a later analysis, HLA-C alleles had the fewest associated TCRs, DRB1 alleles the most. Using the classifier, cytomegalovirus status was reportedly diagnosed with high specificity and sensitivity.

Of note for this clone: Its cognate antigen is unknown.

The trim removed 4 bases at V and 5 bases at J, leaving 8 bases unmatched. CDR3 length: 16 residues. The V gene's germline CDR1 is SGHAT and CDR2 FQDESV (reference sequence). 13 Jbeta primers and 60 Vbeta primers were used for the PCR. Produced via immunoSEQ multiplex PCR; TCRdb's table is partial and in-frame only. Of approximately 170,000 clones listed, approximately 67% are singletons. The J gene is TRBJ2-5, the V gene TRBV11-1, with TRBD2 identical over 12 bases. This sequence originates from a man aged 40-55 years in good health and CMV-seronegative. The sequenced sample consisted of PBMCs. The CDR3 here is CASSSATSGGLETQYF. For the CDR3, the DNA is TGTGCCAGCAGCTCGGCGACTAGCGGGGGTTTGGAGACCCAGTACTTC.